These 4 T cell receptor beta chains were sequenced from one sample in a study of blood T cell repertoires in COVID-19. Clones were read by immunoSEQ multiplex PCR, and TCRdb kept only the in-frame ones, dropping some. The sample holds under 200,000 clones, about 81% seen once. The sample comprised peripheral blood. The source of these receptors is a woman in her sixties with COVID-19, enrolled during active disease.

In DNA form, the CDR3 reads TGTGCCAGCTCACCGGGGACAGGGTTCGAGTCCAAAAACATTCAGTACTTC. Translated, it gives CASSPGTGFESKNIQYF. The V and J genes are TRBV18 and TRBJ2-4, with 9 bases matching TRBD1. The CDR3 loop spans 17 amino acids. The V gene end was trimmed by 3 bases and the J gene end by 2 bases; junction bases not matched to a gene: 8. The germline CDR1 and CDR2 sequences are KGHSH and LQKENI.

The gene calls are TRBV5-4 and TRBJ1-2; D is possibly TRBD1 (6 bases). V lost 4 bases to trimming and J lost 4 bases, with 8 bases between them. Germline CDR1 SGHNT, CDR2 YYREEE (reference sequence). The CDR3 is 12 amino acids. CDR3 nucleotide sequence: TGTGCCAGCAGCCAGGACAGCTATGGCTACACCTTC. Translation gives CASSQDSYGYTF.

This rearrangement joins TRBV5-4 to TRBJ1-4; TRBD1 aligns across 10 bases. Losses at the gene ends were 1 base for V and 8 bases for J; bases not matched to a gene: 14. Germline CDR1 and CDR2: SGHNT and YYREEE (reference sequence). This CDR3 contains 18 residues. The DNA for the CDR3 is TGTGCCAGCAGCTTGTCCGCCCCGACCGGGACAGGGGCGGAAAAACTGTTTTTT. It codes for CASSLSAPTGTGAEKLFF.

The V gene is TRBV3-1 (or the pseudogene TRBV3-2), the J gene TRBJ2-1; tentatively, D is TRBD1 (6 bases). The germline CDR1 and CDR2 sequences are LGHDT and YNNKEL (reference sequence). CDR3 length equals 15 residues. The V end lost 4 bases, the J end lost 4 bases, and 14 bases lay between the germline ends. CDR3: CASSRDTTSYNEQFF. The CDR3 DNA reads as TGTGCCAGCAGCCGGGACACGACCTCATACAATGAGCAGTTCTTC.